This T cell receptor (beta chain) is from a study of T cells in localized non-small cell lung cancer. Study-level points and caveats: It was uninvolved adjacent lung that showed the highest T cell clonality, exceeding tumor. The appearance of a median about 60 of the top 100 tumor clones was seen in adjacent lung. Multi-region tumor sequencing was not done, so intratumor heterogeneity could not be excluded.

Using immunoSEQ multiplex PCR, the repertoire was profiled, and TCRdb retains in-frame clones only, with some absent. Of around 25,000 clones listed, 80% to 95% are singletons. A note on this clone: Its cognate antigen is unknown.

The germline V gene encodes CDR1 LGHNT and CDR2 FRNRAP. Trimming removed 2 bases from V and 9 bases from J, with 14 bases in between. The CDR3 covers 14 residues. The TCR comes from a woman aged 40-69 years with stage I lung adenocarcinoma. The chain uses TRBV12-5 and TRBJ2-4; a weak D match, TRBD2 (6 bases). The material sequenced was peripheral blood, taken before any cancer treatment. CDR3 DNA sequence: TGTGCTAGTGGTTTGTCCCCGACTAGTAGCATTCAGTACTTC. Translated, it gives CASGLSPTSSIQYF.